This T cell receptor beta chain was identified in a study of identical twins. Study findings and constraints: Excess twin sharing in beta out-of-frame sequences was weaker. Zero-insertion analyses might be partly confounded by invariant T cells like MAIT and iNKT. Out-of-frame alpha sequences shared between twins exhibited an excess of low generation probability.

Trimming at V came to 7 bases and at J to 2 bases, leaving 10 bases not matched to a gene. CDR1 is LGHNA, CDR2 YNFKEQ, per germline. This CDR3 comprises 16 residues. Healthy Caucasian individuals made up all the donors. From the 5' RACE reads, TCRdb called clonotypes with MiXCR, one entry per CDR3 protein. The table shows about 690,000 distinct CDR3 sequences, with 5.5% to 6.5% occurring only once. This clonotype was observed a handful of times. What it binds is unknown. The chain uses TRBV4-2 and TRBJ2-1; 8 nucleotides align to TRBD2. Sample: naive T cells sorted from blood. The receptor comes from a man younger than 35 in good health. The CDR3 bases are TGTGCCAGCAAGACAGGACTAGCCCAGACCTACAATGAGCAGTTCTTC. This encodes CASKTGLAQTYNEQFF.